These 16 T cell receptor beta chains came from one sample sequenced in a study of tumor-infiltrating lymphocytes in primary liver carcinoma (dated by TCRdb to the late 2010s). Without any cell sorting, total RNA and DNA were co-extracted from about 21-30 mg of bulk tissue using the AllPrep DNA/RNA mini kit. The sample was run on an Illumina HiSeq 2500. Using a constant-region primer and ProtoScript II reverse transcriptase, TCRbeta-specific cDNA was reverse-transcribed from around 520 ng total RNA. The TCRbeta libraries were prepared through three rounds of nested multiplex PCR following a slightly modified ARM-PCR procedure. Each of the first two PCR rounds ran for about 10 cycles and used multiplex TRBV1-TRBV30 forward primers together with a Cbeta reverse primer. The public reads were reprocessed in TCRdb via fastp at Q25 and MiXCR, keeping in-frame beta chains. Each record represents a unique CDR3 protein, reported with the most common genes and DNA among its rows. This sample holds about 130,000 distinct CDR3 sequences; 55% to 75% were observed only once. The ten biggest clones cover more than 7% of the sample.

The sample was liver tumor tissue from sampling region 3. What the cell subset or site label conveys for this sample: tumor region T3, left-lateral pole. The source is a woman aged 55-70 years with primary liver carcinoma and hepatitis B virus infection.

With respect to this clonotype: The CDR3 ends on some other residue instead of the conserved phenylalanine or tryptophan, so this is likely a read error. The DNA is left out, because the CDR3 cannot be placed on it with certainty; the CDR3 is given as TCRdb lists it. CDR3 loop: CAVGFGGRSGKNIRYL. This chain links TRBV5-4 with TRBJ2-4; the table's D call TRBD1 went unverified against the DNA. Germline assignment: CDR1 SGHNT and CDR2 YYREEE (reference sequence). The CDR3 is made up of 16 amino acids, end residues included.

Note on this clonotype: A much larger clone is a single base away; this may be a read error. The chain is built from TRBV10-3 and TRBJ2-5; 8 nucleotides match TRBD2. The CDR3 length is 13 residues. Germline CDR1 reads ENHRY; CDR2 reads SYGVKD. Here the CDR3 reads CDITAGAGETQYF. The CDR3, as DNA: TGTGACATCACAGCGGGGGCGGGAGAGACCCAGTACTTC.

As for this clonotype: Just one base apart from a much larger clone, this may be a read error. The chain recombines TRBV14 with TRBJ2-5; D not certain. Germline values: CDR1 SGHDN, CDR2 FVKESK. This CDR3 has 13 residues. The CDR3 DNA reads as TGTGCCAGCAGCCAAGAAGGAAAGGAGACCCACTACTTC. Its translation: CASSQEGKETHYF. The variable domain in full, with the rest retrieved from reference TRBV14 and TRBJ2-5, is EAGVTQFPSHSVIEKGQTVTLRCDPISGHDNLYWYRRVMGKEIKFLLHFVKESKQDESGMPNNRFLAERTGGTYSTLKVQPAELEDSGVYFCASSQEGKETHYFGPGTRLLVL.

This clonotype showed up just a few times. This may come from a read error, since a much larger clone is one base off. The CDR3 nucleotides are TGTGCCAACAGTCCATCCCACCGACTAGCGGGGACCACAGATACGCAGTATTTT. Amino acid sequence: CANSPSHRLAGTTDTQYF. The chain couples TRBV12-3 or TRBV12-4 to TRBJ2-3; TRBD2 matches 11 bases. The CDR3 extends over 18 amino acids.

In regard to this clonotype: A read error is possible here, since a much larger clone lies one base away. The CDR3 DNA reads TGTGACAGCAGTTTGGGGTTGCCCGGGGAGCTGTTTTTT. It translates to CDSSLGLPGELFF. J is TRBJ2-2 and V is TRBV28; D gene ambiguous. CDR3 length equals 13 residues. Per germline, CDR1 MDHEN and CDR2 SYDVKM.

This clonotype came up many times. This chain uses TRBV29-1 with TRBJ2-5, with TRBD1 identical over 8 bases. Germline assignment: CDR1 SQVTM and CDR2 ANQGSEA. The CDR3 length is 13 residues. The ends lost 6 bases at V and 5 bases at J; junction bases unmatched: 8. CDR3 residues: CSVRTGWLETQYF. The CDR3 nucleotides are TGCAGCGTAAGGACAGGGTGGTTGGAGACCCAGTACTTC.

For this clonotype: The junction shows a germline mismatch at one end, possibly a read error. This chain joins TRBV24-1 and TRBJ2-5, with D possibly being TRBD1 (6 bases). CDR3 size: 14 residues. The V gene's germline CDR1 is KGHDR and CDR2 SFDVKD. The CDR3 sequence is CATSDPGDLETQYF. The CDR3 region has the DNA TGTGCCACAAGTGACCCAGGGGACCTAGAGACCCAGTACTTC.

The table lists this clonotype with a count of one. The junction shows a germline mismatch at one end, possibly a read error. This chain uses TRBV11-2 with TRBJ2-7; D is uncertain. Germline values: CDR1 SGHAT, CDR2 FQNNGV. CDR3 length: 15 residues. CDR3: CASSLDRGHTSEHYF. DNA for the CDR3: TGTGCCAGCAGCTTAGACCGAGGCCATACGTCTGAGCACTACTTC.

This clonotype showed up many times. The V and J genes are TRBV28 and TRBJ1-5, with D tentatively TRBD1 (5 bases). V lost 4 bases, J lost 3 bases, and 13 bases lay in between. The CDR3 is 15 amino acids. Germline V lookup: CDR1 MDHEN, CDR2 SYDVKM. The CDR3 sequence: CASSSLGGTNQPQHF. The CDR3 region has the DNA TGTGCCAGCAGTTCCCTGGGGGGAACCAATCAGCCCCAGCATTTT.

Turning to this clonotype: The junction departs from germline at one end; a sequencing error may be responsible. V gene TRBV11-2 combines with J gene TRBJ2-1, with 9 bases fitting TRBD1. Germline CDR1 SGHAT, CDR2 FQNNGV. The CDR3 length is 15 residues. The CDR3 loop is CTSSSRDRVLDEQFF. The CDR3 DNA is TGTACCAGCAGCTCCCGGGACAGGGTCCTTGATGAGCAGTTCTTC.

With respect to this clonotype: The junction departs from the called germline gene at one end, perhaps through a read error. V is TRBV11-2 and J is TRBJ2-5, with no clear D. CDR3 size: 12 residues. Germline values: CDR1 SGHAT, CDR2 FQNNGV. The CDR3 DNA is TGTGCCATCAACTTAAAGGTAGGACCCTTGTCCTTC. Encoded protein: CAINLKVGPLSF.

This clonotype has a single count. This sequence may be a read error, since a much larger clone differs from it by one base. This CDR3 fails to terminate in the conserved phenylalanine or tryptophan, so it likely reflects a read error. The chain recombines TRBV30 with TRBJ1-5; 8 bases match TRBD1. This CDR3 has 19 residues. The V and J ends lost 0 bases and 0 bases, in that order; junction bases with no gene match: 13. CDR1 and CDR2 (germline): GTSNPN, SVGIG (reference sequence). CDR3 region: CAWSVRVTGEGYSNQPQHS. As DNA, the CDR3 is TGTGCCTGGAGTGTACGGGTGACAGGGGAGGGCTATAGCAATCAGCCCCAGCATTCT.

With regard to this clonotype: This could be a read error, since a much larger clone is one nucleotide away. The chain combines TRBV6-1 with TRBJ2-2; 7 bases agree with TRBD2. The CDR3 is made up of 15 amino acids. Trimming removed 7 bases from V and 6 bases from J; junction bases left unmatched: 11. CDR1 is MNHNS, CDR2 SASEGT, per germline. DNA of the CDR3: TGTGCCAGCATTGACACTAGCGCCCTGTCCGGGGAGCTGTTTTTT. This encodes CASIDTSALSGELFF.

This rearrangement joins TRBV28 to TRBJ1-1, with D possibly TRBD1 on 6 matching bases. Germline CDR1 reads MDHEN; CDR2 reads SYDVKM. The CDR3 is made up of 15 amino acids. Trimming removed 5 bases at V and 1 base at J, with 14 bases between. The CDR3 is CASSPRDKWNTEAFF. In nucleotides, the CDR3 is TGTGCCAGCAGTCCTCGGGACAAATGGAACACTGAAGCTTTCTTT.

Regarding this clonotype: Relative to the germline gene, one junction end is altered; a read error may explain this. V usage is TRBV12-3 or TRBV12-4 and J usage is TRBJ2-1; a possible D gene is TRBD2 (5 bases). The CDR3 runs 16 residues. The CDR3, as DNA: TGTGCTAGCAGTTTAGATAGCCTAGCCGTAGCCCATGATCAGTTCTTC. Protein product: CASSLDSLAVAHDQFF.

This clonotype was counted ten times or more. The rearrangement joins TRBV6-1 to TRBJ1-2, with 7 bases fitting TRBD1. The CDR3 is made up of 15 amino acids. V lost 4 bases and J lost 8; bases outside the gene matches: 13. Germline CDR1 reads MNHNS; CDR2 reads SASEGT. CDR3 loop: CASSARDRPTRGYTF. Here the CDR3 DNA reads TGTGCCAGCAGTGCGAGGGACAGACCAACAAGGGGCTACACCTTC.